These 2 T cell receptor beta chains were all obtained from the same sample, sequenced in a study of blood T cell repertoires in COVID-19. TCRdb's copy holds only in-frame clones and misses some; the assay was immunoSEQ multiplex PCR. The table has under 200,000 clones, about nine tenths seen once. What was sequenced was peripheral blood. The receptors shown here come from a man between 18 and 29 years old with active or convalescent COVID-19.

The chain joins TRBV5-6 to TRBJ1-2, with 9 bases matching TRBD1. The CDR3 totals 15 residues. The V gene end was trimmed by 0 bases and the J gene end by 4 bases; junction bases not matched to a gene: 4. Germline CDR1 is SGHDT and CDR2 is YYEEEE. In nucleotides, the CDR3 is TGTGCCAGCAGCTTGGTCCCGGGACAGGGCTATGGCTACACCTTC. Its protein is CASSLVPGQGYGYTF.

This clone has a single count. This chain uses TRBV28 with TRBJ2-7, with 7 nucleotides matching TRBD2. CDR1 is MDHEN, CDR2 SYDVKM, per germline. V lost 2 bases to trimming and J lost 6 bases; unmatched junction nucleotides: 4. This CDR3 has 13 residues. The CDR3 sequence is CASSLGLVVEQYF. Written as DNA, the CDR3 is TGTGCCAGCAGTTTAGGACTAGTGGTCGAGCAGTACTTC.